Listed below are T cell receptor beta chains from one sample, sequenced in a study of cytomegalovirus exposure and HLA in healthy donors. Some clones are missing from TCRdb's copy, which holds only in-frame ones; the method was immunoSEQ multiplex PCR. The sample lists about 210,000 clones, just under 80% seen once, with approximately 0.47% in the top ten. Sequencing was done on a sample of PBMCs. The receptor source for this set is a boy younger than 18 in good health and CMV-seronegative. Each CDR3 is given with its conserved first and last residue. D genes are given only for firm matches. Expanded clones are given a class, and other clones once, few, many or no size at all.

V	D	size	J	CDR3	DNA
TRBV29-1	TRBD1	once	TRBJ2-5	CSVRQGDQETQYF	TGCAGCGTTCGGCAGGGGGATCAAGAGACCCAGTACTTC
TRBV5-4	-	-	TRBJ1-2	CASSLVGEGGGYTF	TGTGCCAGCAGCTTGGTGGGGGAGGGTGGTGGCTACACCTTC
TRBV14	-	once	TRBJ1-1	CASSQDSMNTEAFF	TGTGCCAGCAGCCAGGACAGTATGAACACTGAAGCTTTCTTT
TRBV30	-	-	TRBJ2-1	CAWSVPHTGWGDNEQFF	TGTGCCTGGAGTGTACCCCACACGGGCTGGGGGGACAATGAGCAGTTCTTC
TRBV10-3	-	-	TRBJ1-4	CAISESGVKLFF	TGTGCCATCAGTGAGTCAGGGGTAAAACTGTTTTTT
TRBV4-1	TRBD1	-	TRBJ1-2	CASSQDLAGGSGYTF	TGCGCCAGCAGCCAAGATTTGGCAGGGGGCAGCGGCTACACCTTC
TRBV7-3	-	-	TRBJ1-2	CASSRPTGNYGYTF	TGTGCCAGCAGCCGTCCCACAGGGAACTATGGCTACACCTTC
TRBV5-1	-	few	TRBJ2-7	CASSDYFAAGNYEQYF	TGCGCCAGCAGCGATTATTTCGCGGCGGGGAACTACGAGCAGTACTTC
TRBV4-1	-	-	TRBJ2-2	CASSQETAGELFF	TGCGCCAGCAGCCAAGAGACAGCCGGGGAGCTGTTTTTT
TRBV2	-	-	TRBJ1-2	CASSPDPAAGRGYTF	TGTGCCAGCAGCCCAGATCCCGCCGCGGGGCGAGGCTACACCTTC
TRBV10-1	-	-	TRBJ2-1	CASSEPGVPLIEQFF	TGCGCCAGCAGTGAGCCGGGAGTGCCCCTCATTGAGCAGTTCTTC
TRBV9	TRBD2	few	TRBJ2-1	CASSIRAGVNNEQFF	TGTGCCAGCAGCATCCGGGCGGGGGTGAACAATGAGCAGTTCTTC
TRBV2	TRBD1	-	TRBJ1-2	CASSEDRGGYTF	TGTGCCAGCAGTGAAGACAGGGGTGGCTACACCTTC
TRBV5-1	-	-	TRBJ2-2	CASSLASANTGELFF	TGCGCCAGCAGCTTGGCATCGGCGAACACCGGGGAGCTGTTTTTT
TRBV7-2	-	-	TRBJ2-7	CASSFSSYEQYF	TGTGCCAGCAGCTTTAGCTCCTACGAGCAGTACTTC
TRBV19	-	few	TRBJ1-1	CASSYRANTEAFF	TGTGCCAGTAGTTACAGGGCGAACACTGAAGCTTTCTTT
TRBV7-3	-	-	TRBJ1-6	CASSLAGPNSPLHF	TGTGCCAGCAGCTTAGCAGGGCCTAATTCACCCCTCCACTTT
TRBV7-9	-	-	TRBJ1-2	CSSSLVANIYGYTF	TGTTCCAGCAGCTTAGTAGCGAATATTTATGGCTACACCTTC
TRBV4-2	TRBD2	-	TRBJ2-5	CASSPGLAGGETQYF	TGTGCCAGCAGCCCCGGACTAGCGGGGGGAGAGACCCAGTACTTC
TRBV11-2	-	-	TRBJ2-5	CASSPLPVQETQYF	TGTGCCAGCAGTCCCCTCCCCGTACAAGAGACCCAGTACTTC
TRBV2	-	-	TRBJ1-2	CASSGGRKGYGYTF	TGTGCCAGCAGCGGAGGTAGGAAGGGCTATGGCTACACCTTC
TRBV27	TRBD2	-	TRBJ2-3	CASSPLAGVGTDTQYF	TGTGCCAGCAGTCCTCTAGCGGGGGTCGGAACAGATACGCAGTATTTT